Listed below are T cell receptor beta chains from one sample, sequenced in a study of control samples from healthy donors and cancer patients. Data came from immunoSEQ multiplex PCR; TCRdb stores just in-frame clones and leaves some out. The sample holds about 51,000 clones, about four fifths seen once. What was sequenced was blood. Every receptor here comes from a man in his 70s in good health. The CDR3 runs from the conserved cysteine through the conserved F or W. The D gene is left open where the match is weak. A clone size is listed for some rows: how often the clone was seen (once, few, many), or a class if it is expanded.

size	V	D	J	CDR3	DNA
.	TRBV5-1	.	TRBJ2-3	CASSLADPTDTQYF	TGCGCCAGCAGCTTGGCCGACCCTACAGATACGCAGTATTTT
.	TRBV2	.	TRBJ1-5	CASSPTAASQPQHF	TGTGCCAGCAGTCCGACAGCAGCTAGTCAGCCCCAGCATTTT
.	TRBV24-1	.	TRBJ2-7	CATSDGEDRVQQYF	TGTGCCACCAGTGATGGGGAGGATCGAGTCCAGCAGTACTTC
few	TRBV5-6	TRBD1	TRBJ1-5	CASSRDRSQPQHF	TGTGCCAGCAGCCGGGACAGGTCCCAGCCCCAGCATTTT
few	TRBV28	.	TRBJ1-1	CASIGATMGAFF	TGTGCCAGCATAGGGGCGACGATGGGAGCTTTCTTT
few	TRBV11-3	.	TRBJ2-5	CASSYGEEETQYF	TGTGCCAGCAGCTATGGGGAGGAAGAGACCCAGTACTTC
.	TRBV11-2	.	TRBJ2-7	CASSVATYTYEQYF	TGTGCCAGCAGCGTGGCTACCTACACCTACGAGCAGTACTTC
few	TRBV28	.	TRBJ1-5	CASTVPSNQPQHF	TGTGCCAGTACAGTCCCTAGCAATCAGCCCCAGCATTTT
few	TRBV6-5	.	TRBJ1-1	CASSRGPYFEAFF	TGTGCCAGCAGCAGGGGACCTTACTTTGAAGCTTTCTTT
.	TRBV19	.	TRBJ1-4	CASTGRNEKLFF	TGTGCCAGTACAGGGCGGAATGAAAAACTGTTTTTT
.	TRBV7-8	.	TRBJ2-7	CASSFYSGQTYEQYF	TGTGCCAGCAGCTTTTACTCTGGACAGACGTACGAGCAGTACTTC
few	TRBV5-1	TRBD1	TRBJ1-5	CASSPTGGLGNQPQHF	TGCGCCAGCAGCCCGACAGGGGGCCTAGGCAATCAGCCCCAGCATTTT
.	TRBV5-6	.	TRBJ2-7	CASSPGKAQPPYEQYF	TGTGCCAGCAGCCCGGGGAAGGCCCAACCCCCCTACGAGCAGTACTTC
.	TRBV5-5	.	TRBJ2-5	CASSLAGDREETQYF	TGTGCCAGCAGCTTGGCAGGGGATAGGGAAGAGACCCAGTACTTC
.	TRBV28	TRBD1	TRBJ1-2	CASSARQGPNYGYTF	TGTGCCAGCAGTGCCCGACAGGGACCAAACTATGGCTACACCTTC
.	TRBV28	.	TRBJ2-1	CATVPPFTAEQFF	TGTGCCACCGTTCCTCCTTTTACAGCAGAGCAGTTCTTC
.	TRBV5-8	.	TRBJ2-7	CAGLTANYEQYF	TGTGCCGGTCTAACAGCAAACTACGAGCAGTACTTC
.	TRBV20-1	.	TRBJ1-3	CSASAGNTIYF	TGCAGTGCTAGCGCTGGAAACACCATATATTTT
.	TRBV2	TRBD2	TRBJ2-5	CASSEQLWGGETQYF	TGTGCCAGCAGTGAACAGTTGTGGGGAGGGGAGACCCAGTACTTC
.	TRBV9	TRBD1	TRBJ1-4	CASSAQGGNEKLFF	TGTGCCAGCAGCGCCCAGGGGGGTAATGAAAAACTGTTTTTT
.	TRBV10-2	.	TRBJ1-5	CASSDPGPDQPQHF	TGCGCCAGCAGTGACCCAGGGCCCGATCAGCCCCAGCATTTT
.	TRBV28	.	TRBJ1-1	CASSHYLGAFF	TGTGCCAGCAGCCACTATCTCGGGGCTTTCTTT
.	TRBV9	.	TRBJ1-6	CASSVDPVLNSPLHF	TGTGCCAGCAGCGTAGATCCAGTCTTGAATTCACCCCTCCACTTT
many	TRBV5-1	.	TRBJ2-7	CASKVADNEQYF	TGCGCCAGCAAGGTAGCGGACAACGAGCAGTACTTC
.	TRBV10-2	.	TRBJ1-1	CASSESILWGKEAFF	TGCGCCAGCAGTGAGTCGATACTGTGGGGGAAGGAAGCTTTCTTT
.	TRBV6-5	TRBD1	TRBJ1-2	CASSPPTGRGYTF	TGTGCCAGCAGTCCCCCGACAGGGAGAGGCTACACCTTC
.	TRBV2	.	TRBJ2-5	CASSSKETQYF	TGTGCCAGCAGTTCGAAAGAGACCCAGTACTTC
.	TRBV11-3	.	TRBJ2-5	CASSQGEIQETQYF	TGTGCCAGCAGCCAAGGGGAGATCCAAGAGACCCAGTACTTC
.	TRBV7-9	.	TRBJ2-1	CASSLSVAGVVDNEQFF	TGTGCCAGCAGCTTATCGGTGGCGGGTGTGGTAGACAATGAGCAGTTCTTC
.	TRBV19	TRBD1	TRBJ1-4	CASTDRGVSANEKLFF	TGTGCCAGCACGGACAGGGGGGTGTCAGCGAATGAAAAACTGTTTTTT
.	TRBV5-4	TRBD1	TRBJ1-4	CASSSSTGTGGLNEKLFF	TGTGCCAGCAGCTCTAGCACCGGGACAGGGGGCCTAAATGAAAAACTGTTTTTT
once	TRBV11-3	.	TRBJ1-3	CASSLNRERGNTIYF	TGTGCCAGCAGCTTAAATCGAGAAAGGGGAAACACCATATATTTT
.	TRBV24-1	.	TRBJ2-3	CATQEGGNTDTQYF	TGTGCCACCCAGGAGGGGGGGAACACAGATACGCAGTATTTT
few	TRBV28	.	TRBJ1-3	CASHGGNTIYF	TGTGCCAGCCATGGAGGAAACACCATATATTTT
.	TRBV5-4	.	TRBJ1-1	CASSLAKNTEAFF	TGTGCCAGCAGCTTGGCCAAAAACACTGAAGCTTTCTTT
.	TRBV24-1	.	TRBJ2-1	CATSDPGTYEQFF	TGTGCCACCAGTGACCCCGGGACATATGAGCAGTTCTTC
.	TRBV4-2	.	TRBJ1-2	CASSQRPGNYGYTF	TGTGCCAGCAGCCAACGGCCGGGGAACTATGGCTACACCTTC
.	TRBV3-1/TRBV3-2	TRBD2	TRBJ2-3	CASRNSGVADTQYF	TGTGCCAGCAGAAATAGCGGGGTTGCAGATACGCAGTATTTT